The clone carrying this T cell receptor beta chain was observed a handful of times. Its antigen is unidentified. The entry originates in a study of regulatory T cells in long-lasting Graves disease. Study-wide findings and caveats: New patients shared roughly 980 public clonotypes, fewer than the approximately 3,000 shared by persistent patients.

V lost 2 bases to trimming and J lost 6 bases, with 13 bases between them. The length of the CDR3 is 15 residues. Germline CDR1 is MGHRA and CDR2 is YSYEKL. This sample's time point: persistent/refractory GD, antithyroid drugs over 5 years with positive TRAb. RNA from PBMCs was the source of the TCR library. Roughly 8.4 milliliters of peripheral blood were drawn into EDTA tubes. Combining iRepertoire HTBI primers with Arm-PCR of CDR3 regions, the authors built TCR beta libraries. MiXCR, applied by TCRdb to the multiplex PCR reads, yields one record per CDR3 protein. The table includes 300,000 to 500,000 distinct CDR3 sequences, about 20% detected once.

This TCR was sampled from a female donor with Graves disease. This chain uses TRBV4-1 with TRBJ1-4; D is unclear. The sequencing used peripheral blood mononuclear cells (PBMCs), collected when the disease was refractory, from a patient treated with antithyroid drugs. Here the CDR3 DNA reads TGCGCCAGCAGCCAAAGCGGAGGGCGGGATGAAAAACTGTTTTTT. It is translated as CASSQSGGRDEKLFF.